The present T cell receptor beta chain was sequenced within a study of T cells after yellow fever vaccination. About the study: Some fractions had low cell numbers, and these were prepared with SMART-Seq v4 Ultra Low Input. General study results and limits: Some clonotypes, a small share, were shared between CD4 and CD8 compartments.

Making TCR cDNA involved 5'RACE template switching, which added UMIs and a universal primer site. TCRdb fed the 5' RACE reads into MiXCR, producing one record per CDR3 protein. This table has about 250,000 distinct CDR3 sequences, about 3.5% appearing once. Many counts were recorded for this clonotype. What it binds is unknown. V lost 0 bases and J lost 2, with 8 bases in between. The CDR3 loop spans 14 amino acids. Germline CDR1 reads SGHRS; CDR2 reads YFSETQ. V usage is TRBV5-1 and J usage is TRBJ1-2; D ambiguous. Here the sequenced sample was PBMCs, taken 15 days after the yellow fever booster vaccination. This sequence originates from a man between 18 and 29 years old who received the YFV17D yellow fever vaccine. As DNA, the CDR3 is TGCGCCAGCAGCTTGGAGTCGACCAACTATGGCTACACCTTC. Protein: CASSLESTNYGYTF.